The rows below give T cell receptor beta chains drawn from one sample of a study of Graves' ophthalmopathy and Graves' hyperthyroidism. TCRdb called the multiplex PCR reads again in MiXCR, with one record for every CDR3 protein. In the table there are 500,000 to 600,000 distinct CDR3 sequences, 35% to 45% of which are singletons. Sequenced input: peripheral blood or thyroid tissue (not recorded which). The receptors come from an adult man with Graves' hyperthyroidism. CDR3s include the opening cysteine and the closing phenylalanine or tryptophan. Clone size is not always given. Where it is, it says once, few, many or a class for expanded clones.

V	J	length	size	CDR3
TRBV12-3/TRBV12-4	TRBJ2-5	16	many	CASSFVSGVGQETQYF
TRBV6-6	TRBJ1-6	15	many	CASSPRTADNSPLHF
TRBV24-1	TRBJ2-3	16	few	CATSDFTGTGRDTQYF
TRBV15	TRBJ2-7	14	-	CATSRDHGGNEQYF
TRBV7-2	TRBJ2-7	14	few	CASSSLGSAYEQYF
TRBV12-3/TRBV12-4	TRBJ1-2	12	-	CASSRRGQGGTF
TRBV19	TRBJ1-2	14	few	CAWSVGWGDYGYTF
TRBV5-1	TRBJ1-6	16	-	CASSVTGGAYNSPLHF
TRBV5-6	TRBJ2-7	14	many	CASSDRASGYEQYF
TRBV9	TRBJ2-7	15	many	CASSVDSQSSYEQYF
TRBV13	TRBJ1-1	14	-	CASSLYSMNTEAFF